This T cell receptor (beta chain) was captured in a study of CD8+ T cells in alopecia areata. Regarding treatment: oral pan-JAK inhibitor, 5-10 mg twice daily. Trimming pared 3 bases from V and 0 bases from J, leaving 8 bases between. Germline-derived CDR1 and CDR2 are MGHRA and YSYEKL. This CDR3 contains 14 residues. cDNA serving as the sequencing template came from extracted, reverse transcribed RNA. Using immunoSEQ multiplex PCR, the repertoire was profiled, and TCRdb retains in-frame clones only, with some absent. This sample yields about 210,000 clones, of which about three fifths are seen a single time; around 4.2% belongs to the top ten.

The chain is built from TRBV4-1 and TRBJ2-5; no definite D call. The TCR originated in a human donor with alopecia areata. The sequenced sample was CD4+ T cells sorted from blood, obtained at week 4, from a patient treated with tofacitinib. The CDR3 coding sequence is TGCGCCAGCAGCCAGACCCGGGACCAAGAGACCCAGTACTTC. Residues: CASSQTRDQETQYF.